This T cell receptor (beta chain) appears in the sequencing data of a study of breast tumors, draining lymph nodes, adjacent tissues. From the multiplex PCR reads, TCRdb called clonotypes with MiXCR, one entry per CDR3 protein. The sample yields about 120,000 distinct CDR3 sequences, about 20% seen once. Axillary draining lymph nodes of breast cancer patients supplied the node samples. The sample holds many counts of this clonotype. Its antigen is unknown. Points from the study as a whole: Findings are consistent with lymph node origin and intratumoral expansion of most tumor T cells. That most tumor T cells come from lymph nodes remained unproven.

V was trimmed by 3 bases and J by 3 bases, leaving 15 bases between them. Germline values: CDR1 LNHDA, CDR2 SQIVND (reference sequence). The CDR3 consists of 15 residues. Sequenced: axillary lymph node tissue. The chain recombines TRBV19 with TRBJ2-7; maybe TRBD2 (7 bases). The TCR originated in a female donor with breast cancer. Some clones in this sample may be carry-over from other donors' samples. The CDR3 sequence is CASSMGLSGDYEQYF. As DNA, the CDR3 is TGTGCCAGTAGTATGGGACTATCAGGGGACTACGAGCAGTACTTC.